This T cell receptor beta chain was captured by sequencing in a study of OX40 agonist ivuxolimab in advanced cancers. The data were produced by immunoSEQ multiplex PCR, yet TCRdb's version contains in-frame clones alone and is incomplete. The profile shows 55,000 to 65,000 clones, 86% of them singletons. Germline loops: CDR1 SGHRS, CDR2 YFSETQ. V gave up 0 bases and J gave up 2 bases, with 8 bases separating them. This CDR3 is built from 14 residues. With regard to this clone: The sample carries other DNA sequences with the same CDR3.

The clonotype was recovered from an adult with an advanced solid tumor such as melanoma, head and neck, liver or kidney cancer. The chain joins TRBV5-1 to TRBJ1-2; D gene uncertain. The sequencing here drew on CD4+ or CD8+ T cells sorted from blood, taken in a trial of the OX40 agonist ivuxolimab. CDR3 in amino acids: CASSLGGENYGYTF. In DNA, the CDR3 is TGCGCCAGCAGCTTGGGAGGAGAAAACTATGGCTACACCTTC.